This is a list of T cell receptor beta chains from one sample in a study of cytomegalovirus exposure and HLA in healthy donors. The protocol was immunoSEQ multiplex PCR, while the TCRdb copy is restricted to in-frame clones and leaves out a portion. The sample has roughly 150,000 clones; approximately 80% are singletons. Sequencing was done on a sample of PBMCs. These receptors all stem from a man aged 25 to 45 in good health and CMV-seronegative. CDR3s include the opening cysteine and the closing phenylalanine or tryptophan. Fields, in order: D gene, CDR3 length, clone size, V gene, J gene, CDR3 protein, CDR3 DNA. A D gene is named only where the DNA matches it firmly. Only some rows state a clone size, as once, few, many or a class for expanded clones.

>-|13|-|TRBV7-8|TRBJ2-7
CASSLVQSYEQYF
TGTGCCAGCAGCTTAGTCCAGTCCTACGAGCAGTACTTC
>TRBD2|18|-|TRBV27|TRBJ2-5
CASSPNPGRAEYQETQYF
TGTGCCAGCAGTCCTAACCCAGGGAGGGCCGAGTACCAAGAGACCCAGTACTTC
>-|15|-|TRBV15|TRBJ1-1
CATSSLGLPDTEAFF
TGTGCCACCAGCTCCTTGGGGCTCCCGGACACTGAAGCTTTCTTT
>-|15|-|TRBV5-1|TRBJ2-5
CASSLGQVFRETQYF
TGCGCCAGCAGCTTGGGCCAAGTTTTCCGGGAGACCCAGTACTTC
>TRBD2|17|-|TRBV30|TRBJ2-5
CAWSVKILAGPGETQYF
TGTGCCTGGAGTGTAAAGATACTAGCGGGACCTGGAGAGACCCAGTACTTC
>TRBD1|12|-|TRBV25-1|TRBJ2-1
CASSDSGTGGFF
TGTGCCAGCAGTGATTCCGGGACAGGGGGGTTCTTC
>TRBD2|16|-|TRBV9|TRBJ2-7
CASSVEGLAELYEQYF
TGTGCCAGCAGCGTAGAAGGGCTAGCGGAGCTCTACGAGCAGTACTTC
>-|12|-|TRBV30|TRBJ2-7
CAWGQQAYEQYF
TGTGCCTGGGGCCAACAGGCCTACGAGCAGTACTTC
>TRBD1|18|-|TRBV27|TRBJ1-1
CASSKRQGTALMNTEAFF
TGTGCCAGCAGTAAAAGACAGGGCACTGCCTTGATGAACACTGAAGCTTTCTTT
>TRBD1|15|-|TRBV4-3|TRBJ1-2
CASSQKGQGLSGYTF
TGCGCCAGCAGCCAAAAAGGACAGGGTCTTTCAGGCTACACCTTC
>-|17|-|TRBV29-1|TRBJ2-1
CSVEFQGRFYSYNEQFF
TGCAGCGTTGAATTTCAGGGGAGATTCTACAGCTACAATGAGCAGTTCTTC
>TRBD1|13|many|TRBV4-3|TRBJ1-1
CASSQTRGKEAFF
TGCGCCAGCAGCCAAACCAGGGGGAAGGAAGCTTTCTTT
>-|14|-|TRBV4-1|TRBJ1-3
CASSQGLRDWPIYF
TGCGCCAGCAGCCAAGGGTTACGGGATTGGCCCATATATTTT
>-|13|-|TRBV2|TRBJ2-7
CASQSQAAYEQYF
TGTGCCAGCCAATCCCAAGCTGCCTACGAGCAGTACTTC
>TRBD1|15|-|TRBV6-5|TRBJ1-1
CASSYSGQLNTEAFF
TGTGCCAGCAGTTACTCGGGACAGCTGAACACTGAAGCTTTCTTT
>-|14|-|TRBV10-3|TRBJ1-2
CAISELGLNYGYTF
TGTGCCATCAGTGAGTTGGGGCTCAACTATGGCTACACCTTC
>-|13|-|TRBV10-3|TRBJ2-3
CAITIRGTDTQYF
TGTGCCATCACAATCAGGGGCACAGATACGCAGTATTTT
>-|13|-|TRBV13|TRBJ2-5
CASRTGFQETQYF
TGTGCCAGCAGAACAGGGTTTCAAGAGACCCAGTACTTC
>TRBD2|15|-|TRBV7-8|TRBJ2-1
CASSFGLAAYNEQFF
TGTGCCAGCAGCTTTGGACTAGCGGCCTACAATGAGCAGTTCTTC
>TRBD1|19|-|TRBV4-1|TRBJ2-1
CASSHPTGGPRGSYNEQFF
TGCGCCAGCAGCCACCCAACAGGGGGGCCGAGGGGCTCCTACAATGAGCAGTTCTTC
>-|14|-|TRBV11-2|TRBJ1-1
CASSPGGVSTEAFF
TGTGCCAGCTCCCCGGGGGGTGTGAGCACTGAAGCTTTCTTT
>TRBD2|16|-|TRBV28|TRBJ2-1
CASSWWGASGGNEQFF
TGTGCCAGCAGTTGGTGGGGGGCTAGCGGGGGGAATGAGCAGTTCTTC
>-|15|-|TRBV27|TRBJ2-1
CASSLLSGTYNEQFF
TGTGCCAGCAGTTTATTGTCAGGGACCTACAATGAGCAGTTCTTC
>-|14|-|TRBV5-4|TRBJ2-3
CASSLSGSTDTQYF
TGTGCCAGCAGCTTAAGCGGGAGCACAGATACGCAGTATTTT
>-|15|-|TRBV7-2|TRBJ1-3
CASSPSSGSGNTIYF
TGTGCCAGCAGCCCAAGTTCGGGCTCTGGAAACACCATATATTTT
>TRBD2|15|-|TRBV5-1|TRBJ2-1
CASFLSAGGYNEQFF
TGCGCCAGCTTCCTCTCAGCGGGAGGGTACAATGAGCAGTTCTTC
>-|14|few|TRBV9|TRBJ1-4
CASSVGATNEKLFF
TGTGCCAGCAGCGTAGGAGCAACTAATGAAAAACTGTTTTTT
>TRBD2|15|-|TRBV6-1|TRBJ2-1
CASFGGTSGRDEQFF
TGTGCCAGCTTTGGGGGGACTAGTGGGAGGGATGAGCAGTTCTTC
>TRBD1|15|-|TRBV28|TRBJ1-6
CASSPPTGHNSPLHF
TGTGCCAGCAGTCCCCCGACAGGGCATAATTCACCCCTCCACTTT
>-|15|-|TRBV27|TRBJ2-7
CASSKAGVGSYEQYF
TGTGCCAGCAGCAAAGCGGGTGTGGGATCCTACGAGCAGTACTTC
>-|13|once|TRBV19|TRBJ2-3
CASSIDRLSSQYF
TGTGCCAGTAGTATAGATCGCCTAAGTTCGCAGTATTTT
>TRBD2|14|once|TRBV30|TRBJ2-7
CAWSAAGVGNEQYF
TGTGCCTGGAGTGCTGCGGGAGTAGGTAACGAGCAGTACTTC
>-|13|-|TRBV5-4|TRBJ1-4
CASSDGQLEKLFF
TGTGCCAGCAGCGACGGACAGTTGGAAAAACTGTTTTTT
>TRBD1|15|-|TRBV6-1|TRBJ2-7
CASSRTGQGILGQYF
TGTGCCAGCTCTAGGACTGGACAGGGGATCTTAGGGCAGTACTTC
>TRBD2|16|-|TRBV7-2|TRBJ2-7
CASSLTSGGFSYEQYF
TGTGCCAGCAGCTTGACTAGCGGGGGGTTCTCCTACGAGCAGTACTTC
>-|12|-|TRBV5-5|TRBJ1-2
CASSELLYGYTF
TGTGCCAGCAGCGAACTCCTCTATGGCTACACCTTC
>TRBD1|15|-|TRBV27|TRBJ1-5
CASSPRTGGNQPQHF
TGTGCCAGCAGCCCGCGGACAGGGGGGAATCAGCCCCAGCATTTT
>TRBD2|17|-|TRBV28|TRBJ2-3
CASSLIAAGEDTDTQYF
TGTGCCAGCAGTTTAATTGCAGCGGGAGAAGACACAGATACGCAGTATTTT
>-|15|-|TRBV27|TRBJ2-7
CASSSRVGTSYEQYF
TGTGCCAGCAGTTCCCGGGTCGGAACTTCCTACGAGCAGTACTTC
>-|14|-|TRBV9|TRBJ2-7
CASSVSEGVYEQYF
TGTGCCAGCAGCGTTAGCGAGGGTGTCTACGAGCAGTACTTC
>TRBD2|15|-|TRBV10-2|TRBJ2-7
CASKWLAGDLYEQYF
TGCGCCAGCAAGTGGCTAGCGGGAGACCTGTACGAGCAGTACTTC
>TRBD1|17|-|TRBV6-1|TRBJ1-6
CASSEALPRGPSSPLHF
TGTGCCAGCAGTGAAGCGCTCCCCAGGGGGCCCAGTTCACCCCTCCACTTT
>-|14|-|TRBV7-2|TRBJ1-1
CASSSLRGGDEAFF
TGTGCCAGCAGCTCATTGAGGGGGGGCGATGAAGCTTTCTTT
>-|11|-|TRBV30|TRBJ2-7
CAWSSGQQQYF
TGTGCCTGGAGCAGTGGACAGCAGCAGTACTTC
>-|16|few|TRBV4-3|TRBJ1-1
CASSQDWGQMNTEAFF
TGCGCCAGCAGCCAAGATTGGGGACAAATGAACACTGAAGCTTTCTTT
>-|13|few|TRBV6-5|TRBJ1-1
CASSTTLNTEAFF
TGTGCCAGCAGCACCACACTGAACACTGAAGCTTTCTTT
>TRBD1|13|-|TRBV6-6|TRBJ2-7
CASNGQGPYEQYF
TGTGCCAGCAATGGACAGGGGCCCTACGAGCAGTACTTC
>TRBD1|15|-|TRBV7-2|TRBJ2-2
CASSLRGRTTGELFF
TGTGCCAGCAGCTTAAGGGGGCGGACCACCGGGGAGCTGTTTTTT
>TRBD2|15|-|TRBV14|TRBJ2-1
CASSPLAGAYNEQFF
TGTGCCAGCAGTCCACTAGCGGGAGCCTACAATGAGCAGTTCTTC
>-|12|-|TRBV15|TRBJ2-1
CATSRDRVEQFF
TGTGCCACCAGCAGAGACAGGGTAGAGCAGTTCTTC
>TRBD1|12|few|TRBV2|TRBJ2-3
CASETGVQTQYF
TGTGCCAGTGAGACAGGGGTTCAGACGCAGTATTTT
>TRBD1|17|-|TRBV14|TRBJ2-2
CASSQGQGVLNTGELFF
TGTGCCAGCAGCCAGGGACAGGGGGTGCTGAACACCGGGGAGCTGTTTTTT
>TRBD2|15|-|TRBV5-4|TRBJ2-5
CASSTGTSEQETQYF
TGTGCCAGCAGCACCGGGACTAGCGAGCAAGAGACCCAGTACTTC
>-|13|few|TRBV5-6|TRBJ1-2
CASSFIGSDGYTF
TGTGCCAGCAGCTTTATCGGGTCCGATGGCTACACCTTC
>TRBD2|15|few|TRBV10-2|TRBJ2-7
CASSAGRAKGYEQYF
TGCGCCAGCAGTGCCGGGAGGGCCAAAGGCTACGAGCAGTACTTC
>-|11|-|TRBV28|TRBJ1-2
CASRNGYGYTF
TGTGCCAGCAGGAACGGCTATGGCTACACCTTC
>TRBD2|16|-|TRBV5-1|TRBJ2-5
CASSSGVSGGQETQYF
TGCGCCAGCAGCTCGGGCGTCTCGGGGGGCCAAGAGACCCAGTACTTC
>TRBD1|15|-|TRBV27|TRBJ2-2
CTSRIGQGSPGELFF
TGTACCAGCAGGATTGGACAGGGATCCCCCGGGGAGCTGTTTTTT
>-|13|-|TRBV5-4|TRBJ1-1
CASRAGTNTEAFF
TGTGCCAGCAGGGCAGGGACAAACACTGAAGCTTTCTTT